This T cell receptor beta chain was captured by sequencing in a study of vaccination effects on CD4 cells after COVID-19. Study overall: The participants, recipients of two vaccine doses, got either BNT162b2 or mRNA-1273.

Germline CDR1 SNHLY, CDR2 FYNNEI. The CDR3 length is 17 residues. V lost 7 bases and J lost 2, with 24 bases in between. Assay used: immunoSEQ multiplex PCR; TCRdb lists only in-frame clones, some missing. The sample yields tens of thousands of clones, roughly 76% seen once. Regarding this clone: The antigen is not known.

Expansion of antigen-specific CD4+ T cells with viral peptide pools was carried out by the ViraFEST assay before sequencing. It was after around 10 days of culture that CD4+ T cells were isolated. Among the vaccine recipients, none had a prior SARS-CoV-2 infection, and nucleocapsid antibodies were negative. Roughly 2.1 million PBMC were seeded per well and grown in the presence of about 9 IU/ml IL-2 and around 11 ug/ml peptides. Researchers swapped half the medium for IL-2 medium on both days 3 and 7. The source was CD4+ T cells from PBMCs cultured with SARS-CoV-2 spike peptides, collected before COVID-19 vaccination. The receptor was isolated from a human donor who received a COVID-19 vaccine. The genes are TRBV2 and TRBJ2-7; tentatively, D is TRBD1 or TRBD2 (5 bases each). CDR3 DNA: TGTGCCAGCACCCTAAGGGGAGACTCATACCAGGCCTACGAGCAGTACTTC. Translation: CASTLRGDSYQAYEQYF. The full variable domain, completed using reference TRBV2 and TRBJ2-7, is EPEVTQTPSHQVTQMGQEVILRCVPISNHLYFYWYRQILGQKVEFLVSFYNNEISEKSEIFDDQFSVERPDGSNFTLKIRSTKLEDSAMYFCASTLRGDSYQAYEQYFGPGTRLTVT.